One sample yielded the 4 T cell receptor beta chains listed below, sequenced in a study of T cell clones after liver transplantation. Assay used: immunoSEQ multiplex PCR; TCRdb lists only in-frame clones, some missing. The sample lists fewer than 45,000 clones, around 83% seen once, with less than 2.5% in the top ten. The sequencing here drew on CD4+ T cells from blood, taken 24 months after liver transplant. The receptors shown here come from a human patient who received a liver transplant. Some T cells may arise from the graft donor.

V and J are TRBV5-1 and TRBJ2-7, with D tentatively TRBD2 (6 bases). Germline lookup yields CDR1 SGHRS and CDR2 YFSETQ. The CDR3 spans 17 residues. V shed 4 bases and J shed 1 base, with 21 bases lying between them. The CDR3 protein is CASSRAAPGRLSYEQYF. For the CDR3, the DNA is TGCGCCAGCAGCAGGGCAGCTCCAGGGAGGCTTTCCTACGAGCAGTACTTC. Full variable domain (missing parts from reference TRBV5-1 and TRBJ2-7): KAGVTQTPRYLIKTRGQQVTLSCSPISGHRSVSWYQQTPGQGLQFLFEYFSETQRNKGNFPGRFSGRQFSNSRSEMNVSTLELGDSALYLCASSRAAPGRLSYEQYFGPGTRLTVT.

CDR3 nucleotides: TGTGCCAGCAGCTTAGACCCTCCAGGGGGCTACACAGATACGCAGTATTTT. Translating gives CASSLDPPGGYTDTQYF. The chain joins TRBV7-2 to TRBJ2-3, with 8 bases that match TRBD1. V lost 1 base and J lost 2; bases outside the gene matches: 8. CDR3 length: 17 residues. In germline, CDR1 is SGHTA, CDR2 FQGNSA.

In this sample, this clone turned up a few times. The J gene is TRBJ2-1, the V gene TRBV6-6; tentatively, D is TRBD2 (6 bases). The CDR3 has 13 amino acids. Trimming pared 5 bases from V and 7 bases from J, leaving 12 bases between. Per germline, CDR1 MNHNY and CDR2 SVGAGI (reference sequence). This CDR3 is CASSRSGWNEQFF. DNA for the CDR3: TGTGCCAGCAGTCGGAGCGGGTGGAATGAGCAGTTCTTC.

The CDR3, as DNA: TGTGCCAGCAGCTTCTCGGACAGGCGCCTCTACGAGCAGTACTTC. Translated: CASSFSDRRLYEQYF. This chain uses TRBV5-6 with TRBJ2-7; 7 bases line up with TRBD1. Trimming at V came to 2 bases and at J to 3 bases, leaving 8 bases not matched to a gene. Germline values: CDR1 SGHDT, CDR2 YYEEEE. The CDR3 covers 15 residues. The full variable domain, with the rest looked up from reference TRBV5-6 and TRBJ2-7, is DAGVTQSPTHLIKTRGQQVTLRCSPKSGHDTVSWYQQALGQGPQFIFQYYEEEERQRGNFPDRFSGHQFPNYSSELNVNALLLGDSALYLCASSFSDRRLYEQYFGPGTRLTVT.